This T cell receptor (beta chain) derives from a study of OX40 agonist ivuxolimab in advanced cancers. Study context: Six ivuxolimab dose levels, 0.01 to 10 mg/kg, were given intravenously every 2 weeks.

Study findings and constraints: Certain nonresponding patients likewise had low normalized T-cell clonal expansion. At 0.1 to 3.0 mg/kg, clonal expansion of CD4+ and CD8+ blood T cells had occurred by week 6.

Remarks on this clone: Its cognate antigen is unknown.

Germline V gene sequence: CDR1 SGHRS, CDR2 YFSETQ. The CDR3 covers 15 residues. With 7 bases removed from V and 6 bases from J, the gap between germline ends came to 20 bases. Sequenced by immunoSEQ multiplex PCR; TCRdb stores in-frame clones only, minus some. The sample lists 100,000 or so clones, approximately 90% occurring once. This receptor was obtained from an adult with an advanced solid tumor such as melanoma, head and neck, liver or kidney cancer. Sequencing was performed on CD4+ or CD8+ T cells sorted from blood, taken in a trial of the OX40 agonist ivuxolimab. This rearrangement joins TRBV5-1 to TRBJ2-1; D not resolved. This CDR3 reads CASVIGPAGSNEQFF. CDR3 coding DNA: TGCGCCAGCGTTATAGGGCCCGCCGGGTCCAATGAGCAGTTCTTC. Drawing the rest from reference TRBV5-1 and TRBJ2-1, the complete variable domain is KAGVTQTPRYLIKTRGQQVTLSCSPISGHRSVSWYQQTPGQGLQFLFEYFSETQRNKGNFPGRFSGRQFSNSRSEMNVSTLELGDSALYLCASVIGPAGSNEQFFGPGTRLTVL.